A selection of T cell receptor beta chains follows, all from one sample in a study of control samples from healthy donors and cancer patients. Assay: immunoSEQ multiplex PCR; the TCRdb copy retains only in-frame clones and omits some. The table lists 50,000 or so clones, 70% to 90% of them singletons. The specimen sequenced was blood. All receptors come from a man between 50 and 59 years old in good health. Each CDR3 is given with its conserved first and last residue. The D gene is left open where the match is weak. A clone size is listed for some rows: how often the clone was seen (once, few, many), or a class if it is expanded.

.	.	TRBV19	TRBJ1-1	CASSISAGRNTEAFF	TGTGCCAGTAGTATTTCGGCAGGGCGGAACACTGAAGCTTTCTTT
.	.	TRBV6-2/TRBV6-3	TRBJ1-2	CASSRLGYGYTF	TGTGCCAGCAGCCGCCTGGGCTATGGCTACACCTTC
few	.	TRBV27	TRBJ2-3	CASKSWSTDTQYF	TGTGCCAGCAAGTCATGGAGCACAGATACGCAGTATTTT
.	.	TRBV27	TRBJ2-5	CASSFLGGQETQYF	TGTGCCAGCAGTTTCTTAGGAGGCCAAGAGACCCAGTACTTC
.	TRBD2	TRBV5-1	TRBJ2-3	CASRPGLAGEDDTQYF	TGCGCCAGCAGACCGGGACTAGCGGGAGAAGATGATACGCAGTATTTT
.	.	TRBV10-2	TRBJ1-1	CASSDGTGTEAFF	TGCGCCAGCAGCGACGGCACGGGCACTGAAGCTTTCTTT
once	.	TRBV6-6	TRBJ1-2	CASSYAAGTNYGYTF	TGTGCCAGCAGCTACGCGGCCGGAACTAACTATGGCTACACCTTC
.	.	TRBV30	TRBJ1-6	CAWKWAAHSPLHF	TGTGCCTGGAAGTGGGCAGCTCATTCACCCCTCCACTTT
.	.	TRBV29-1	TRBJ1-2	CSVSPGIDYGYTF	TGCAGCGTTAGTCCCGGGATCGACTATGGCTACACCTTC
.	.	TRBV19	TRBJ1-3	CASSMAGVGNTIYF	TGTGCCAGTAGTATGGCAGGGGTTGGAAACACCATATATTTT
.	.	TRBV7-9	TRBJ2-7	CASSLAGAGEQYF	TGTGCCAGCAGCTTAGCGGGGGCGGGCGAGCAGTACTTC
.	.	TRBV19	TRBJ1-5	CASRTYSNQPQHF	TGTGCCAGTAGAACCTATAGCAATCAGCCCCAGCATTTT
.	.	TRBV23-1	TRBJ2-1	CASSQSAGDYNEQFF	TGCGCCAGCAGTCAATCGGCAGGAGACTACAATGAGCAGTTCTTC
.	TRBD2	TRBV30	TRBJ2-1	CAWSVLAGGSNEQFF	TGTGCCTGGAGTGTACTAGCGGGAGGGTCAAATGAGCAGTTCTTC
once	.	TRBV28	TRBJ1-5	CASSLWGSNQPQHF	TGTGCCAGCAGTTTATGGGGAAGCAATCAGCCCCAGCATTTT
.	.	TRBV6-5	TRBJ1-5	CASSYKGGSNQPQHF	TGTGCCAGCAGTTACAAAGGGGGGAGCAATCAGCCCCAGCATTTT
.	.	TRBV10-3	TRBJ1-1	CAISAAGVAEAFF	TGTGCCATCAGTGCGGCAGGGGTCGCTGAAGCTTTCTTT
.	.	TRBV5-1	TRBJ2-7	CASTRGGGYEQYF	TGCGCCAGCACCCGAGGAGGGGGCTACGAGCAGTACTTC
few	TRBD1	TRBV27	TRBJ1-1	CAGTGVTEAFF	TGTGCCGGGACAGGGGTGACTGAAGCTTTCTTT
.	.	TRBV24-1	TRBJ1-1	CATSLDRLWGKKMNTEAFF	TGTGCCACCAGTTTGGACCGCCTGTGGGGGAAGAAGATGAACACTGAAGCTTTCTTT
.	TRBD2	TRBV7-3	TRBJ2-2	CASSLIAGANTGELFF	TGTGCCAGCAGCTTAATAGCGGGGGCGAACACCGGGGAGCTGTTTTTT
.	.	TRBV18	TRBJ1-5	CASSLQRRGYGNQPQHF	TGTGCCAGCTCACTTCAGCGACGGGGGTATGGCAATCAGCCCCAGCATTTT
.	.	TRBV29-1	TRBJ2-7	CSVGEPPREQYF	TGCAGCGTTGGGGAGCCCCCACGCGAGCAGTACTTC
.	.	TRBV3-1/TRBV3-2	TRBJ2-3	CASSPSADTQYF	TGTGCCAGCAGCCCCTCCGCAGATACGCAGTATTTT
.	.	TRBV6-1	TRBJ2-2	CASSEFRATGELFF	TGTGCCAGCAGTGAATTCAGGGCCACCGGGGAGCTGTTTTTT
.	.	TRBV13	TRBJ2-2	CASSWARGDTGELFF	TGTGCCAGCAGCTGGGCTAGGGGGGACACCGGGGAGCTGTTTTTT
.	.	TRBV7-9	TRBJ2-2	CASSLIAGSRNTGELFF	TGTGCCAGCAGCTTAATAGCCGGGAGCCGGAACACCGGGGAGCTGTTTTTT
.	TRBD2	TRBV3-1/TRBV3-2	TRBJ2-1	CASTGTSGTGGLYNEQFF	TGTGCCAGCACGGGGACTAGCGGGACCGGGGGGCTTTACAATGAGCAGTTCTTC
.	.	TRBV21-1	TRBJ2-7	CASSSSERSGDPYEQYF	TGTGCCAGCAGCAGCTCGGAGAGAAGCGGAGACCCCTACGAGCAGTACTTC
.	.	TRBV5-6	TRBJ1-5	CASSSSRRQSNQPQHF	TGTGCCAGCAGCTCCTCACGGCGACAAAGCAATCAGCCCCAGCATTTT
.	TRBD1	TRBV7-9	TRBJ1-5	CASSLAGQGSSQPQHF	TGTGCCAGCAGCTTAGCCGGACAGGGATCCAGTCAGCCCCAGCATTTT
once	.	TRBV3-1/TRBV3-2	TRBJ1-1	CASSQGGRGTEAFF	TGTGCCAGCAGCCAAGGGGGGAGAGGCACTGAAGCTTTCTTT
few	.	TRBV3-1/TRBV3-2	TRBJ1-6	CASSYGGISNSPLHF	TGTGCCAGCAGCTACGGGGGAATTAGTAATTCACCCCTCCACTTT
.	TRBD1	TRBV4-2	TRBJ2-1	CASSQVWGQGFNEQFF	TGTGCCAGCAGCCAAGTCTGGGGACAGGGATTCAATGAGCAGTTCTTC
.	TRBD2	TRBV4-1	TRBJ2-3	CASSQAAGGYTDTQYF	TGCGCCAGCAGCCAAGCGGCGGGGGGTTACACAGATACGCAGTATTTT
.	.	TRBV11-2	TRBJ2-7	CASSFAGFEQYF	TGTGCCAGCAGCTTTGCGGGGTTCGAGCAGTACTTC
.	.	TRBV7-2	TRBJ2-7	CASSLRGGDEQYF	TGTGCCAGCAGCTTAAGGGGGGGGGACGAGCAGTACTTC
.	TRBD2	TRBV7-9	TRBJ2-5	CASSPGIAGGAETQYF	TGTGCCAGCAGCCCTGGGATAGCGGGAGGCGCAGAGACCCAGTACTTC
.	TRBD2	TRBV4-3	TRBJ2-7	CASSPFLAGSYEQYF	TGCGCCAGCAGCCCCTTCTTAGCGGGGAGCTACGAGCAGTACTTC